The 22 T cell receptor beta chains below come from one sample, sequenced in a study of glioma-infiltrating T cells after dendritic cell vaccination (dated by TCRdb to 2016 to 2017). The library was obtained by the immunoSEQ multiplex PCR assay. What TCRdb holds here is the immuneACCESS table cut down to in-frame rearrangements. Part of the clones is not present; checked against another copy, under half of the missing clones reflect an unresolved V gene, and the others are unexplained. Within this sample are approximately 90,000 clones, with 85% of them counted one time only. Roughly 2.9% of the sample belongs to the ten largest clones. The sequencing used blood, collected before dendritic cell vaccination. These TCRs come from a human donor with glioblastoma.

V usage is TRBV6-1 and J usage is TRBJ2-5, with D uncertain. The end of the DNA aligns better with TRBJ2-7, so the J call may be wrong. The germline V gene encodes CDR1 MNHNS and CDR2 SASEGT. This CDR3 is 13 amino acids long. The CDR3 reads CASSEGFLYEQYF. CDR3 nucleotide sequence: TGTGCCAGCAGTGAAGGGTTCCTCTACGAGCAGTACTTC.

The V gene is TRBV5-4, the J gene TRBJ2-7; D is possibly TRBD2 (6 bases). CDR1 is SGHNT and CDR2 is YYREEE in the germline V gene (reference sequence). Trimming took off 3 bases at V and 6 bases at J, with 16 bases between the two ends. The CDR3 runs 14 residues. CDR3 sequence: CASSWTTGAGEQYF. Written as DNA, the CDR3 is TGTGCCAGCAGCTGGACCACGGGAGCGGGCGAGCAGTACTTC.

The chain joins TRBV30 to TRBJ1-2, with D possibly matching TRBD1 (6 bases). Germline V gene data show CDR1 as GTSNPN and CDR2 as SVGIG (reference sequence). V lost 3 bases and J lost 2, with 19 bases in between. The CDR3 loop spans 16 amino acids. The CDR3 here is CAWSLFPGQENYGYTF. The CDR3 DNA sequence: TGTGCCTGGAGCTTATTTCCGGGACAAGAAAACTATGGCTACACCTTC.

The chain employs TRBV11-2 and TRBJ2-7; D might be TRBD2 (6 bases). CDR3 length: 15 amino acids. V lost 6 bases, J lost 2 bases, and 17 bases lay in between. The germline gives CDR1 SGHAT, CDR2 FQNNGV. The CDR3 is CASSWLGRTTYEQYF. The CDR3 nucleotides read TGTGCCAGCAGTTGGTTAGGGAGGACCACCTACGAGCAGTACTTC.

This rearrangement joins TRBV19 to TRBJ1-1; possibly TRBD1 for D (5 bases). CDR1 LNHDA and CDR2 SQIVND come from the germline V gene (reference sequence). Trimming pared 9 bases from V and 0 bases from J, leaving 11 bases between. The CDR3 is 13 residues long. CDR3 sequence: CASSGTLNTEAFF. In nucleotides, the CDR3 is TGTGCCAGCTCGGGGACTCTGAACACTGAAGCTTTCTTT.

The J gene is TRBJ1-1, the V gene TRBV7-2, with 8 bases aligning to TRBD1. Germline-derived CDR1 and CDR2 are SGHTA and FQGNSA. Unmatched junction bases numbered 15, after V lost 5 bases and J lost 10 bases. The CDR3 extends over 15 amino acids. The CDR3 region is CASSLGIGQGMSAFF. In nucleotides, the CDR3 is TGTGCCAGCAGCCTCGGGATTGGACAGGGAATGTCAGCTTTCTTT.

This rearrangement joins TRBV7-2 to TRBJ2-7; 7 bases line up with TRBD2. CDR1 SGHTA and CDR2 FQGNSA come from the germline V gene. The CDR3 covers 14 residues. J was trimmed by 5 bases and V by 4 bases; bases with no gene match: 8. DNA for the CDR3: TGTGCCAGCAGCTCCGGGGGAGGGCCCGACGAGCAGTACTTC. This codes for CASSSGGGPDEQYF.

This clone was counted a single time. The chain combines TRBV6-5 with TRBJ1-2; TRBD1 aligns across 7 bases. This CDR3 comprises 14 residues. CDR1 MNHEY and CDR2 SVGAGI come from the germline V gene. V lost 4 bases to trimming and J lost 4 bases; unmatched junction nucleotides: 6. The CDR3 DNA is TGTGCCAGCAGTTCCGGGGACAGTTTCTATGGCTACACCTTC. Translating it yields CASSSGDSFYGYTF.

The chain combines TRBV25-1 with TRBJ1-2; D call uncertain. This CDR3 contains 13 residues. Deletions cut 2 bases from V and 4 bases from J, with 8 bases between. Looked up from germline, CDR1 is MGHDK and CDR2 is SYGVNS. CDR3 loop: CASSEGELYGYTF. DNA of the CDR3: TGTGCCAGCAGTGAAGGGGAGCTCTATGGCTACACCTTC.

This chain links TRBV30 with TRBJ1-4; TRBD1 matches at 11 bases. Trimming at V came to 4 bases and at J to 14 bases, leaving 9 bases not matched to a gene. Per the germline V gene, CDR1 is GTSNPN and CDR2 is SVGIG (reference sequence). This CDR3 has 13 amino acids. The CDR3 sequence is CAWNAGTGGQLFF. CDR3 nucleotides: TGTGCCTGGAATGCCGGGACAGGGGGGCAGCTGTTTTTT.

This CDR3 is CASSPGTGYQPQHF. Written as DNA, the CDR3 is TGCGCCAGCAGCCCAGGGACAGGGTATCAGCCCCAGCATTTT. This rearrangement joins TRBV5-1 to TRBJ1-5, with 9 positions matching TRBD1. V shed 4 bases and J 5 bases; nucleotides not matched to a gene: 4. The V gene's germline CDR1 is SGHRS and CDR2 YFSETQ. The CDR3 loop spans 14 amino acids.

The CDR3 here is CASSFSDIMYEQFF. The CDR3 nucleotides are TGTGCCAGCAGTTTCTCGGACATTATGTATGAGCAGTTCTTC. The chain carries TRBV27 and TRBJ2-1; TRBD1 is a possible D gene (5 bases). CDR1 is MNHEY, CDR2 SMNVEV, per germline (reference sequence). Trimming took 3 bases from V and 8 from J, leaving 14 bases between them. The CDR3 runs 14 residues.

The chain is built from TRBV2 and TRBJ1-2; TRBD1 agrees at 10 bases. The V segment lost 10 bases and the J segment 5 bases; nucleotides outside the gene matches: 10. Germline assignment: CDR1 SNHLY and CDR2 FYNNEI. This CDR3 has 14 amino acids. The DNA for the CDR3 is TGTGCCACGATGGCCCCGGGACAGGGGTATGGCTACACCTTC. Amino acids: CATMAPGQGYGYTF. Variable domain in full (rest from reference TRBV2 and TRBJ1-2): EPEVTQTPSHQVTQMGQEVILRCVPISNHLYFYWYRQILGQKVEFLVSFYNNEISEKSEIFDDQFSVERPDGSNFTLKIRSTKLEDSAMYFCATMAPGQGYGYTFGSGTRLTVV.

The V call is TRBV5-1, the J call TRBJ1-3; tentative D call: TRBD1 (5 bases). CDR3 length: 15 residues. Germline CDR1 and CDR2: SGHRS and YFSETQ. The V gene lost 4 bases and the J gene lost 4 bases, with 15 bases spanning the gap. CDR3 DNA: TGCGCCAGCAGCCCTGTAGTAGGGGCCGGAAACACCATATATTTT. This gives the protein CASSPVVGAGNTIYF.

V gene TRBV5-4 combines with J gene TRBJ2-3, with TRBD2 identical over 7 bases. V shed 1 base, J shed 3 bases, and the junction held 8 bases outside the gene matches. CDR1 and CDR2 (germline): SGHNT, YYREEE (reference sequence). The CDR3 runs 16 residues. This CDR3 reads CASSLSGRVMTDTQYF. CDR3 DNA sequence: TGTGCCAGCAGCTTGTCGGGGAGGGTAATGACAGATACGCAGTATTTT. The variable domain in full, with the rest retrieved from reference TRBV5-4 and TRBJ2-3, is ETGVTQSPTHLIKTRGQQVTLRCSSQSGHNTVSWYQQALGQGPQFIFQYYREEENGRGNFPPRFSGLQFPNYSSELNVNALELDDSALYLCASSLSGRVMTDTQYFGPGTRLTVL.

The chain carries TRBV6-5 and TRBJ2-3; 9 nucleotides align to TRBD1. CDR1 is MNHEY and CDR2 is SVGAGI in the germline V gene. This CDR3 has 16 residues. V shed 0 bases and J 4 bases; nucleotides not matched to a gene: 5. The CDR3, as DNA: TGTGCCAGCAGTTACTCGCCGGGACAGGGATCAGATACGCAGTATTTT. The encoded protein is CASSYSPGQGSDTQYF.

This chain joins TRBV7-2 and TRBJ1-2, with D possibly TRBD1 on 6 matching bases. The V gene lost 5 bases and the J gene lost 4 bases, with 17 bases spanning the gap. This CDR3 region has 15 residues. CDR1 and CDR2 from the germline V gene are SGHTA and FQGNSA. The CDR3: CASSVVTGPLYGYTF. CDR3 bases: TGTGCCAGCAGCGTCGTAACAGGGCCGCTCTATGGCTACACCTTC.

In nucleotides, the CDR3 is TGCGCCAGCAGCGCCGGACAGGGTGGAAGAGAGACCCAGTACTTC. Its translation: CASSAGQGGRETQYF. This rearrangement joins TRBV5-1 to TRBJ2-5; 8 bases are shared with TRBD1. Germline trimming cut 4 bases from V and 4 bases from J; bases unmatched to any gene: 9. Germline V gives CDR1 SGHRS, CDR2 YFSETQ. This CDR3 is 15 amino acids long.

The genes are TRBV5-6 and TRBJ2-5; a weak D match, TRBD1 (7 bases). Germline loops: CDR1 SGHDT, CDR2 YYEEEE. The CDR3 extends over 15 amino acids. The germline V and J ends were trimmed by 1 base and 0 bases, with 10 bases remaining between them. This chain's CDR3 is CASSLPGGYQETQYF. The CDR3 DNA reads TGTGCCAGCAGCTTGCCAGGGGGGTACCAAGAGACCCAGTACTTC.

The CDR3 sequence is CASSGNEQFF. DNA of the CDR3: TGTGCCAGCAGCGGTAATGAGCAGTTCTTC. J is TRBJ2-1 and V is TRBV6-6; D remains ambiguous. CDR3 length: 10 residues. The V end was cut by 6 bases, the J end by 7 bases, with 4 bases between. Germline V gene data show CDR1 as MNHNY and CDR2 as SVGAGI (reference sequence).

The chain carries TRBV5-1 and TRBJ2-2; no definite D call. CDR3 length equals 14 residues. In germline, CDR1 is SGHRS, CDR2 YFSETQ. Trimming removed 6 bases at V and 0 bases at J, with 9 bases between. CDR3 region: CASILFPNTGELFF. CDR3 DNA: TGCGCCAGCATACTTTTTCCGAACACCGGGGAGCTGTTTTTT. The complete variable domain, with remaining parts taken from reference TRBV5-1 and TRBJ2-2, reads KAGVTQTPRYLIKTRGQQVTLSCSPISGHRSVSWYQQTPGQGLQFLFEYFSETQRNKGNFPGRFSGRQFSNSRSEMNVSTLELGDSALYLCASILFPNTGELFFGEGSRLTVL.

The CDR3 DNA reads TGTGCCAGCAGCTCAGACAGGGGGCAGACGAATGAGCAGTTCTTC. The encoded protein is CASSSDRGQTNEQFF. V usage is TRBV7-8 and J usage is TRBJ2-1, with TRBD1 matching 10 bases. V shed 4 bases and J 7 bases; nucleotides not matched to a gene: 7. Germline assignment: CDR1 SGHVS and CDR2 FQNEAQ. The CDR3 is 15 amino acids. The whole variable domain, remainder taken from reference TRBV7-8 and TRBJ2-1, is GAGVSQSPRYKVAKRGQDVALRCDPISGHVSLFWYQQALGQGPEFLTYFQNEAQLDKSGLPSDRFFAERPEGSVSTLKIQRTQQEDSAVYLCASSSDRGQTNEQFFGPGTRLTVL.